This TCR beta chain was sequenced in a study of T cells in Graves' hyperthyroidism and ophthalmopathy. Amplification of TCR beta CDR3 regions was performed using RNA transcripts as template. RT-PCR in the first round (using the HTBI primer set) targeted the TCR CDR3. Using its own MiXCR run on the multiplex PCR reads, TCRdb lists one record per CDR3 protein. The repertoire holds roughly 110,000 distinct CDR3 sequences, around a sixth seen once, with around 44% in the top ten. The ends lost 6 bases at V and 0 bases at J; junction bases unmatched: 9. The CDR3 loop spans 16 amino acids. Germline CDR1 SGDLS, CDR2 YYNGEE. This clonotype was seen at least ten times. Lactation, pregnancy, other autoimmune disease or uncontrolled infection led to exclusion of patients. Clinicians diagnosed patients from clinical symptoms, serum thyroxine and TRAb, thyroid ultrasound and orbital computed tomography.

Sequenced input: blood. The sequence was obtained from a woman between 45 and 60 years old with Graves' hyperthyroidism. V gene TRBV9 combines with J gene TRBJ2-1; 7 bases are a match to TRBD2. The CDR3 sequence is CASTAGGRSSYNEQFF. DNA for the CDR3: TGTGCCAGCACCGCCGGGGGGAGGAGCTCCTACAATGAGCAGTTCTTC.